This T cell receptor (beta chain) comes out of a study of T cells in localized non-small cell lung cancer. The study's findings and limits: A median of roughly 52 of the top 100 tumor clones appeared in adjacent lung, which was paired and uninvolved. Uninvolved adjacent lung had the highest recorded T cell clonality, with tumor below it.

V trimming: 0 bases; J trimming: 3 bases; junction bases outside the gene matches: 6. Germline V gives CDR1 LNHDA, CDR2 SQIVND (reference sequence). This CDR3 is 16 amino acids long. Sequenced by immunoSEQ multiplex PCR; TCRdb stores in-frame clones only, minus some. The sample lists over 20,000 clones, 70% to 90% occurring once. This clone was observed once. Its target is unknown. The sequence was collected from a male donor at least 60 years old with stage II squamous cell lung carcinoma. Material: peripheral blood, obtained before any cancer treatment. The chain joins TRBV19 to TRBJ2-3; TRBD2 matches 7 bases. CDR3 in amino acids: CASSIEHGRHTDTQYF. CDR3 nucleotide sequence: TGTGCCAGTAGTATAGAGCACGGGAGGCATACAGATACGCAGTATTTT.